Sequencing of this T cell receptor beta chain was carried out in a study of T cells in Graves' hyperthyroidism and ophthalmopathy. Study information: At the time of initial diagnosis and before any treatment, peripheral blood was collected. Study-level points and caveats: The blood repertoire included most of the expanded thyroid clonotypes above 0.001.

TCR beta CDR3 region amplification was performed from RNA transcripts. First-round RT-PCR with HTBI primers amplified the TCR CDR3 region. TCRdb independently ran MiXCR on the multiplex PCR reads; one entry per CDR3 protein. This sample has 350,000 to 400,000 distinct CDR3 sequences, with less than 20% found just once. Diagnosing involved the use of clinical symptoms, serum thyroxine and TRAb, thyroid ultrasound and orbital computed tomography. A word on this clonotype: Its antigen is as yet unknown.

V lost 2 bases to trimming and J lost 3 bases, with 11 bases between them. Germline V lookup: CDR1 MNHEY, CDR2 SVGAGI. The CDR3 has 15 amino acids. What was sequenced was blood. The chain is built from TRBV6-5 and TRBJ1-5; no reliable D call. This sequence was found in a man aged 18 to 29 with Graves' ophthalmopathy. CDR3 DNA: TGTGCCAGCAGTTACGAGGAGCCCTCCAATCAGCCCCAGCATTTT. Translation: CASSYEEPSNQPQHF.